A single sample gave rise to the 2 T cell receptor beta chains below, sequenced in a study of OX40 agonist ivuxolimab in advanced cancers. The method was immunoSEQ multiplex PCR; TCRdb's version includes in-frame clones alone and lacks a portion of them. Of 55,000 to 70,000 clones in the sample, more than 65% were seen once. Sequencing was performed on CD4+ or CD8+ T cells sorted from blood, taken in a trial of the OX40 agonist ivuxolimab. Every receptor here comes from an adult with an advanced solid tumor such as melanoma, head and neck, liver or kidney cancer.

CDR3 DNA sequence: TGTGCCAGCACCTCCGGGGGGGTAGATAATGAAAAACTGTTTTTT. Protein sequence: CASTSGGVDNEKLFF. The rearrangement links TRBV6-6 to TRBJ1-4; tentative D call: TRBD1 (5 bases). The CDR3 is 15 residues long. CDR1 is MNHNY, CDR2 SVGAGI, per germline (reference sequence). V dropped 7 bases and J dropped 4 bases, with 16 bases sitting between them.

This chain uses TRBV2 with TRBJ1-6; 7 positions match TRBD1. The CDR3 has 15 residues. V shed 7 bases, J shed 7 bases, and the junction held 10 bases outside the gene matches. Germline V CDR1 and CDR2: SNHLY, FYNNEI. The CDR3 here is CASTPSGTANSPLHF. For the CDR3, the DNA is TGTGCCAGCACCCCATCCGGGACAGCCAATTCACCCCTCCACTTT.